This TCR beta chain was captured in a study of blood T cell repertoires in COVID-19. Data came from immunoSEQ multiplex PCR; TCRdb stores just in-frame clones and leaves some out. The sample yields around 290,000 clones, 88% seen once. This study enrolled people aged roughly 18 to 89 from around 25 US geographic areas. Grouping used clinical history reported by participants in a survey and questionnaire. This clone was counted a few times. The receptor comes from a woman in her twenties or thirties who had recovered from COVID-19. The material sequenced was PBMCs or T cells enriched from blood (not recorded which).

The CDR3, as DNA: TGTGCCAGCAGTTTGGGACAGGGAGAGGAAGCTTTCTTT. Encoded protein: CASSLGQGEEAFF. V usage is TRBV6-5 and J usage is TRBJ1-1, with 9 bases lining up with TRBD1. There are 13 residues in the CDR3. Germline values: CDR1 MNHEY, CDR2 SVGAGI. Trimming cost V 4 bases and J 8 bases; bases outside gene matches: 5.